The 27 T cell receptor beta chains in this list originate from one sample, sequenced in a study of blood T cell repertoires in COVID-19. Assay used: immunoSEQ multiplex PCR; TCRdb lists only in-frame clones, some missing. This table has roughly 250,000 clones, about 85% appearing once. The sequenced sample was PBMCs or T cells enriched from blood (not recorded which). The receptor source for this set is a woman aged 25 to 39 with acute COVID-19.

This clone was recorded only once. V and J are TRBV19 and TRBJ2-7; 9 nucleotides align to TRBD1. After removal of 3 bases from V and 1 base from J, the junction contained 1 base not matched to a gene. The CDR3 spans 14 residues. CDR1 and CDR2 from the germline V gene are LNHDA and SQIVND (reference sequence). CDR3 coding DNA: TGTGCCAGTAGTATGGGACAGGGTTCCTACGAGCAGTACTTC. Translating it yields CASSMGQGSYEQYF.

This chain links TRBV6-6 with TRBJ1-4; 9 bases match TRBD1. The CDR3 has 16 residues. The V and J ends lost 5 bases and 3 bases, in that order; junction bases with no gene match: 7. From germline, CDR1 is MNHNY and CDR2 SVGAGI (reference sequence). This CDR3 reads CASSPSTGGSNEKLFF. The CDR3 bases are TGTGCCAGCAGTCCATCCACAGGGGGCTCTAATGAAAAACTGTTTTTT.

The rearrangement links TRBV27 to TRBJ1-2; TRBD1 agrees at 11 bases. Germline CDR1 and CDR2: MNHEY and SMNVEV (reference sequence). The trim removed 4 bases at V and 5 bases at J, leaving 6 bases unmatched. The CDR3 runs to 15 residues. CDR3 coding DNA: TGTGCCAGCAGTTCGGGGACAGGGGGGCGGTATGGCTACACCTTC. Translation gives CASSSGTGGRYGYTF.

The V gene is TRBV6-2 or TRBV6-3, the J gene TRBJ2-1; TRBD2 might be the D (5 bases). CDR1 MNHEY and CDR2 SVGEGT come from the germline V gene. This CDR3 region has 15 residues. V was pared by 6 bases and J by 2 bases, with 14 bases between. CDR3 DNA: TGTGCCAGCAGCCGAGGACTGTTCCCCTACAATGAGCAGTTCTTC. Protein: CASSRGLFPYNEQFF.

The J gene is TRBJ2-3, the V gene TRBV7-3; 7 positions match TRBD2. This CDR3 has 15 amino acids. The V segment lost 2 bases and the J segment 0 bases; nucleotides outside the gene matches: 2. Germline V CDR1 and CDR2: SGHTA, FQGTGA. The CDR3 protein is CASSLLGGSTDTQYF. As DNA, the CDR3 is TGTGCCAGCAGCTTATTGGGGGGGAGCACAGATACGCAGTATTTT. The full variable domain, with the rest looked up from reference TRBV7-3 and TRBJ2-3, is GAGVSQTPSNKVTEKGKYVELRCDPISGHTALYWYRQSLGQGPEFLIYFQGTGAADDSGLPNDRFFAVRPEGSVSTLKIQRTERGDSAVYLCASSLLGGSTDTQYFGPGTRLTVL.

Concerning this clone: At one boundary the junction diverges from the germline segment, which might be a read error. The chain combines TRBV7-7 with TRBJ2-2; D perhaps matches TRBD1 (6 bases). The germline V gene encodes CDR1 SSHAT and CDR2 FNYEAQ (reference sequence). The CDR3 has 15 amino acids. The CDR3 region has the DNA TGTGCTAGCAGCGTTGACAGGAGTATTAATGGGGAGCTGTTTTTT. Its translation is CASSVDRSINGELFF.

This clone was counted a single time. V and J are TRBV4-1 and TRBJ1-5; D not resolved. V lost 4 bases and J lost 5, with 12 bases in between. CDR3 length equals 14 residues. Per germline, CDR1 MGHRA and CDR2 YSYEKL. The CDR3 loop reads CASSPLVLDQPQHF. DNA of the CDR3: TGCGCCAGCAGCCCACTGGTCCTGGATCAGCCCCAGCATTTT.

The chain employs TRBV28 and TRBJ2-7, with TRBD2 identical over 9 bases. Germline loops: CDR1 MDHEN, CDR2 SYDVKM. V shed 6 bases and J 2 bases; nucleotides not matched to a gene: 8. The CDR3 extends over 15 amino acids. The CDR3, as DNA: TGTGCCAGCAGCTCTCAGACTAGCGGAACCTACGAGCAGTACTTC. Encoded protein: CASSSQTSGTYEQYF.

The chain uses TRBV11-1 and TRBJ2-7; D is unclear. Per germline, CDR1 SGHAT and CDR2 FQDESV (reference sequence). The CDR3 is made up of 14 amino acids. Trimming pared 5 bases from V and 2 bases from J, leaving 13 bases between. The CDR3: CASSPSVSPYEQYF. Written as DNA, the CDR3 is TGTGCCAGCAGCCCAAGCGTCTCTCCCTACGAGCAGTACTTC.

V and J are TRBV2 and TRBJ1-6; 9 nucleotides agree with TRBD1. Germline CDR1 is SNHLY and CDR2 is FYNNEI. The CDR3 extends over 15 amino acids. The J segment lost 7 bases and the V segment lost 5 bases, leaving 6 bases of the junction unmatched. CDR3 nucleotide sequence: TGTGCCAGCAGTTTGGGACAGGGTTACAATTCACCCCTCCACTTT. Encoded protein: CASSLGQGYNSPLHF.

CDR3 in amino acids: CATSRFRDTDQPQHF. The CDR3 DNA is TGTGCCACCAGCAGATTCCGGGACACAGATCAGCCCCAGCATTTT. The chain joins TRBV15 to TRBJ1-5, with D perhaps matching TRBD1 (6 bases). Germline values: CDR1 LNHNV, CDR2 YYDKDF (reference sequence). Deletions cut 2 bases from V and 5 bases from J, with 13 bases between. The CDR3 has 15 residues.

This clone showed up just once. The V gene is TRBV2, the J gene TRBJ1-1; 8 bases line up with TRBD1. The CDR3 is 15 residues long. Germline V gene data show CDR1 as SNHLY and CDR2 as FYNNEI. Trimming at V came to 6 bases and at J to 6 bases, leaving 12 bases not matched to a gene. DNA of the CDR3: TGTGCCAGCAGAAGCCGGACAGGGCAAAACGCTGAAGCTTTCTTT. Protein sequence: CASRSRTGQNAEAFF.

The chain uses TRBV15 and TRBJ2-2, with TRBD2 matching 11 bases. The CDR3 totals 17 residues. Germline V gene data show CDR1 as LNHNV and CDR2 as YYDKDF (reference sequence). After removal of 4 bases from V and 6 bases from J, the junction contained 10 bases not matched to a gene. The CDR3 region is CATSTEGTSGPAGELFF. The CDR3 DNA reads as TGTGCCACCAGCACCGAGGGGACTAGCGGCCCGGCCGGGGAGCTGTTTTTT. Looking up the rest from reference TRBV15 and TRBJ2-2 gives the full variable domain: DAMVIQNPRYQVTQFGKPVTLSCSQTLNHNVMYWYQQKSSQAPKLLFHYYDKDFNNEADTPDNFQSRRPNTSFCFLDIRSPGLGDTAMYLCATSTEGTSGPAGELFFGEGSRLTVL.

The V and J genes are TRBV5-4 and TRBJ1-1; D not certain. CDR1 is SGHNT, CDR2 YYREEE, per germline (reference sequence). Deletions cut 1 base from V and 4 bases from J, with 14 bases between. The CDR3 contains 15 residues. This chain's CDR3 is CASSLSPKEVTEAFF. The CDR3 bases are TGTGCCAGCAGCTTGAGTCCCAAGGAGGTCACTGAAGCTTTCTTT.

The chain is built from TRBV9 and TRBJ2-3; no clear D. Per the germline V gene, CDR1 is SGDLS and CDR2 is YYNGEE. The V end was cut by 4 bases, the J end by 4 bases, with 13 bases between. The CDR3 spans 14 residues. For the CDR3, the DNA is TGTGCCAGCAGCCTAAACGTACGGGCAGATACGCAGTATTTT. This translates into CASSLNVRADTQYF.

The chain has TRBV5-1 and TRBJ1-6, with D tentatively TRBD1 (6 bases). The CDR3 sequence is 15 residues long. From germline, CDR1 is SGHRS and CDR2 YFSETQ. V shed 4 bases and J shed 4 bases, with 12 bases lying between them. In DNA form, the CDR3 reads TGCGCCAGCAGCGTCGACAGGAGTTATAATTCACCCCTCCACTTT. It encodes CASSVDRSYNSPLHF. The full variable domain, with the rest looked up from reference TRBV5-1 and TRBJ1-6, is KAGVTQTPRYLIKTRGQQVTLSCSPISGHRSVSWYQQTPGQGLQFLFEYFSETQRNKGNFPGRFSGRQFSNSRSEMNVSTLELGDSALYLCASSVDRSYNSPLHFGNGTRLTVT.

The V and J genes are TRBV19 and TRBJ2-5; a weak D match, TRBD2 (5 bases). The length of the CDR3 is 11 residues. Germline V gene lookup returns CDR1 LNHDA and CDR2 SQIVND (reference sequence). Between the trimmed V and J ends, which lost 7 bases and 5 bases, there was a span of 8 bases. DNA for the CDR3: TGTGCCAGTAACTCGGGGGAGACCCAGTACTTC. This gives the protein CASNSGETQYF.

The CDR3 DNA follows: TGTGCCAGCAGTTTAGTTCAACGGGCTGGGGCCAACGTCCTGACTTTC. Translated, it gives CASSLVQRAGANVLTF. V is TRBV28 and J is TRBJ2-6; D not resolved. Between the trimmed V and J ends, which lost 2 bases and 2 bases, there was a span of 10 bases. The length of the CDR3 is 16 residues. In germline, CDR1 is MDHEN, CDR2 SYDVKM.

The chain carries TRBV14 and TRBJ1-2; D is perhaps TRBD1 (6 bases). Germline assignment: CDR1 SGHDN and CDR2 FVKESK. This CDR3 is 15 amino acids long. Trimming took off 4 bases at V and 4 bases at J, with 16 bases between the two ends. The CDR3 nucleotides read TGTGCCAGCAGCCCCAGGGGCAGGGGCCTCTATGGCTACACCTTC. It specifies CASSPRGRGLYGYTF.

This chain joins TRBV7-9 and TRBJ2-3; 9 bases line up with TRBD2. With V trimmed by 4 bases and J by 12 bases, 14 bases remained unmatched. The CDR3 contains 15 residues. Germline V lookup: CDR1 SEHNR, CDR2 FQNEAQ (reference sequence). The CDR3 is CASSSLTLSGSFQYF. DNA for the CDR3: TGTGCCAGCAGCTCCCTCACACTTAGCGGGAGTTTTCAGTATTTT.

The chain has TRBV28 and TRBJ2-1, with 14 positions matching TRBD2. J gave up 7 bases and V 6 bases, and 8 bases lay outside the gene matches. The CDR3 is 16 residues long. Looked up from germline, CDR1 is MDHEN and CDR2 is SYDVKM. As DNA, the CDR3 is TGTGCCAGCAGCCTGGGACTAGCGGGAGTGAGTAATGAGCAGTTCTTC. It is translated as CASSLGLAGVSNEQFF.

The chain links TRBV19 to TRBJ1-1; 8 bases are a match to TRBD1. The CDR3 is 16 residues long. Unmatched junction bases numbered 9, after V lost 5 bases and J lost 1 base. Germline CDR1 is LNHDA and CDR2 is SQIVND (reference sequence). The CDR3 nucleotides read TGTGCCAGTAGTCCCACAGGGGGGCGCCCGAACACTGAAGCTTTCTTT. Amino acid sequence: CASSPTGGRPNTEAFF.

This clone was observed once. This chain connects TRBV5-4 to TRBJ2-5; 7 nucleotides align to TRBD1. Germline CDR1 reads SGHNT; CDR2 reads YYREEE (reference sequence). The ends lost 4 bases at V and 1 base at J; junction bases unmatched: 10. This CDR3 region has 16 residues. In DNA, the CDR3 is TGTGCCAGCAGCAAACCGCGACAGGGAACCCAAGAGACCCAGTACTTC. It yields the protein CASSKPRQGTQETQYF. The full variable domain, its missing parts supplied by reference TRBV5-4 and TRBJ2-5, is ETGVTQSPTHLIKTRGQQVTLRCSSQSGHNTVSWYQQALGQGPQFIFQYYREEENGRGNFPPRFSGLQFPNYSSELNVNALELDDSALYLCASSKPRQGTQETQYFGPGTRLLVL.

As to this clone: The junction departs from the called germline gene at one end, perhaps through a read error. V gene TRBV10-3 combines with J gene TRBJ2-4; 7 nucleotides match TRBD2. The germline V gene encodes CDR1 ENHRY and CDR2 SYGVKD. The CDR3 runs 11 residues. CDR3 loop: CAIGEGLQKDF. CDR3 bases: TGTGCCATCGGGGAGGGACTCCAGAAGGACTTC.

This sequence joins TRBV28 and TRBJ1-5; D is uncertain. This CDR3 has 15 amino acids. Germline V lookup: CDR1 MDHEN, CDR2 SYDVKM. Trimming removed 2 bases at V and 0 bases at J, with 8 bases between. This chain's CDR3 is CASSLGGYSNQPQHF. The CDR3 DNA sequence: TGTGCCAGCAGTTTAGGAGGATATAGCAATCAGCCCCAGCATTTT.

The V gene is TRBV28, the J gene TRBJ2-3; D ambiguous. The CDR3 has 14 residues. V was clipped by 3 bases and J by 2 bases, with 9 bases between them. The V gene's germline CDR1 is MDHEN and CDR2 SYDVKM. In nucleotides, the CDR3 is TGTGCCAGCAGTTTTGTCGGTACCACAGATACGCAGTATTTT. Translation: CASSFVGTTDTQYF. Filled out from reference TRBV28 and TRBJ2-3, the complete variable domain reads DVKVTQSSRYLVKRTGEKVFLECVQDMDHENMFWYRQDPGLGLRLIYFSYDVKMKEKGDIPEGYSVSREKKERFSLILESASTNQTSMYLCASSFVGTTDTQYFGPGTRLTVL.

The V and J genes are TRBV27 and TRBJ1-1; D gene uncertain. The germline gives CDR1 MNHEY, CDR2 SMNVEV (reference sequence). V shed 4 bases and J shed 1 base, with 10 bases lying between them. The CDR3 is made up of 14 amino acids. CDR3 residues: CASSSGQQNTEAFF. The CDR3 DNA sequence: TGTGCCAGCAGTTCTGGGCAGCAGAACACTGAAGCTTTCTTT.